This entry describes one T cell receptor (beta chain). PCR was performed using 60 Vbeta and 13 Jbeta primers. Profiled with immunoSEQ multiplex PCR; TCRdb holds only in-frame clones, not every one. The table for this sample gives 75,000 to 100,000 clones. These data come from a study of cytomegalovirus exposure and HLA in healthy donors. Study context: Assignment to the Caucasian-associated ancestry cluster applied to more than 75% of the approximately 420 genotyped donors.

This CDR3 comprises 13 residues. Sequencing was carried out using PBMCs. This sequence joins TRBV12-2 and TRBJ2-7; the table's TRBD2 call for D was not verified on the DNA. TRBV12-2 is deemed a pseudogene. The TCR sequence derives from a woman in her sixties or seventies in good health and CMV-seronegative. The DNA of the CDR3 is TGTGCAAGTCGCTTGACTAGCGGGAGGAAGCAGTACTTC. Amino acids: CASRLTSGRKQYF.